This T cell receptor (beta chain) was recovered during a study of shared clonotypes between healthy human individuals. The CDR3 extends over 17 amino acids. The trim removed 5 bases at V and 7 bases at J, leaving 15 bases unmatched. The germline gives CDR1 MDHEN, CDR2 SYDVKM. The assay was immunoSEQ multiplex PCR, and TCRdb's table has in-frame clones only and misses some. Of hundreds of thousands of clones in the sample, 55% to 75% were seen once. The sequenced sample was memory CD4+ T cells sorted from blood. Stated subset: CD45RA-negative fraction. This sequence originates from a woman aged 25-40 years in good health. The gene calls are TRBV28 and TRBJ2-1; 9 bases agree with TRBD2. CDR3: CASSLALLSGRGNEQFF. In nucleotides, the CDR3 is TGTGCCAGCAGTCTAGCTTTGCTTAGCGGGAGAGGAAATGAGCAGTTCTTC.